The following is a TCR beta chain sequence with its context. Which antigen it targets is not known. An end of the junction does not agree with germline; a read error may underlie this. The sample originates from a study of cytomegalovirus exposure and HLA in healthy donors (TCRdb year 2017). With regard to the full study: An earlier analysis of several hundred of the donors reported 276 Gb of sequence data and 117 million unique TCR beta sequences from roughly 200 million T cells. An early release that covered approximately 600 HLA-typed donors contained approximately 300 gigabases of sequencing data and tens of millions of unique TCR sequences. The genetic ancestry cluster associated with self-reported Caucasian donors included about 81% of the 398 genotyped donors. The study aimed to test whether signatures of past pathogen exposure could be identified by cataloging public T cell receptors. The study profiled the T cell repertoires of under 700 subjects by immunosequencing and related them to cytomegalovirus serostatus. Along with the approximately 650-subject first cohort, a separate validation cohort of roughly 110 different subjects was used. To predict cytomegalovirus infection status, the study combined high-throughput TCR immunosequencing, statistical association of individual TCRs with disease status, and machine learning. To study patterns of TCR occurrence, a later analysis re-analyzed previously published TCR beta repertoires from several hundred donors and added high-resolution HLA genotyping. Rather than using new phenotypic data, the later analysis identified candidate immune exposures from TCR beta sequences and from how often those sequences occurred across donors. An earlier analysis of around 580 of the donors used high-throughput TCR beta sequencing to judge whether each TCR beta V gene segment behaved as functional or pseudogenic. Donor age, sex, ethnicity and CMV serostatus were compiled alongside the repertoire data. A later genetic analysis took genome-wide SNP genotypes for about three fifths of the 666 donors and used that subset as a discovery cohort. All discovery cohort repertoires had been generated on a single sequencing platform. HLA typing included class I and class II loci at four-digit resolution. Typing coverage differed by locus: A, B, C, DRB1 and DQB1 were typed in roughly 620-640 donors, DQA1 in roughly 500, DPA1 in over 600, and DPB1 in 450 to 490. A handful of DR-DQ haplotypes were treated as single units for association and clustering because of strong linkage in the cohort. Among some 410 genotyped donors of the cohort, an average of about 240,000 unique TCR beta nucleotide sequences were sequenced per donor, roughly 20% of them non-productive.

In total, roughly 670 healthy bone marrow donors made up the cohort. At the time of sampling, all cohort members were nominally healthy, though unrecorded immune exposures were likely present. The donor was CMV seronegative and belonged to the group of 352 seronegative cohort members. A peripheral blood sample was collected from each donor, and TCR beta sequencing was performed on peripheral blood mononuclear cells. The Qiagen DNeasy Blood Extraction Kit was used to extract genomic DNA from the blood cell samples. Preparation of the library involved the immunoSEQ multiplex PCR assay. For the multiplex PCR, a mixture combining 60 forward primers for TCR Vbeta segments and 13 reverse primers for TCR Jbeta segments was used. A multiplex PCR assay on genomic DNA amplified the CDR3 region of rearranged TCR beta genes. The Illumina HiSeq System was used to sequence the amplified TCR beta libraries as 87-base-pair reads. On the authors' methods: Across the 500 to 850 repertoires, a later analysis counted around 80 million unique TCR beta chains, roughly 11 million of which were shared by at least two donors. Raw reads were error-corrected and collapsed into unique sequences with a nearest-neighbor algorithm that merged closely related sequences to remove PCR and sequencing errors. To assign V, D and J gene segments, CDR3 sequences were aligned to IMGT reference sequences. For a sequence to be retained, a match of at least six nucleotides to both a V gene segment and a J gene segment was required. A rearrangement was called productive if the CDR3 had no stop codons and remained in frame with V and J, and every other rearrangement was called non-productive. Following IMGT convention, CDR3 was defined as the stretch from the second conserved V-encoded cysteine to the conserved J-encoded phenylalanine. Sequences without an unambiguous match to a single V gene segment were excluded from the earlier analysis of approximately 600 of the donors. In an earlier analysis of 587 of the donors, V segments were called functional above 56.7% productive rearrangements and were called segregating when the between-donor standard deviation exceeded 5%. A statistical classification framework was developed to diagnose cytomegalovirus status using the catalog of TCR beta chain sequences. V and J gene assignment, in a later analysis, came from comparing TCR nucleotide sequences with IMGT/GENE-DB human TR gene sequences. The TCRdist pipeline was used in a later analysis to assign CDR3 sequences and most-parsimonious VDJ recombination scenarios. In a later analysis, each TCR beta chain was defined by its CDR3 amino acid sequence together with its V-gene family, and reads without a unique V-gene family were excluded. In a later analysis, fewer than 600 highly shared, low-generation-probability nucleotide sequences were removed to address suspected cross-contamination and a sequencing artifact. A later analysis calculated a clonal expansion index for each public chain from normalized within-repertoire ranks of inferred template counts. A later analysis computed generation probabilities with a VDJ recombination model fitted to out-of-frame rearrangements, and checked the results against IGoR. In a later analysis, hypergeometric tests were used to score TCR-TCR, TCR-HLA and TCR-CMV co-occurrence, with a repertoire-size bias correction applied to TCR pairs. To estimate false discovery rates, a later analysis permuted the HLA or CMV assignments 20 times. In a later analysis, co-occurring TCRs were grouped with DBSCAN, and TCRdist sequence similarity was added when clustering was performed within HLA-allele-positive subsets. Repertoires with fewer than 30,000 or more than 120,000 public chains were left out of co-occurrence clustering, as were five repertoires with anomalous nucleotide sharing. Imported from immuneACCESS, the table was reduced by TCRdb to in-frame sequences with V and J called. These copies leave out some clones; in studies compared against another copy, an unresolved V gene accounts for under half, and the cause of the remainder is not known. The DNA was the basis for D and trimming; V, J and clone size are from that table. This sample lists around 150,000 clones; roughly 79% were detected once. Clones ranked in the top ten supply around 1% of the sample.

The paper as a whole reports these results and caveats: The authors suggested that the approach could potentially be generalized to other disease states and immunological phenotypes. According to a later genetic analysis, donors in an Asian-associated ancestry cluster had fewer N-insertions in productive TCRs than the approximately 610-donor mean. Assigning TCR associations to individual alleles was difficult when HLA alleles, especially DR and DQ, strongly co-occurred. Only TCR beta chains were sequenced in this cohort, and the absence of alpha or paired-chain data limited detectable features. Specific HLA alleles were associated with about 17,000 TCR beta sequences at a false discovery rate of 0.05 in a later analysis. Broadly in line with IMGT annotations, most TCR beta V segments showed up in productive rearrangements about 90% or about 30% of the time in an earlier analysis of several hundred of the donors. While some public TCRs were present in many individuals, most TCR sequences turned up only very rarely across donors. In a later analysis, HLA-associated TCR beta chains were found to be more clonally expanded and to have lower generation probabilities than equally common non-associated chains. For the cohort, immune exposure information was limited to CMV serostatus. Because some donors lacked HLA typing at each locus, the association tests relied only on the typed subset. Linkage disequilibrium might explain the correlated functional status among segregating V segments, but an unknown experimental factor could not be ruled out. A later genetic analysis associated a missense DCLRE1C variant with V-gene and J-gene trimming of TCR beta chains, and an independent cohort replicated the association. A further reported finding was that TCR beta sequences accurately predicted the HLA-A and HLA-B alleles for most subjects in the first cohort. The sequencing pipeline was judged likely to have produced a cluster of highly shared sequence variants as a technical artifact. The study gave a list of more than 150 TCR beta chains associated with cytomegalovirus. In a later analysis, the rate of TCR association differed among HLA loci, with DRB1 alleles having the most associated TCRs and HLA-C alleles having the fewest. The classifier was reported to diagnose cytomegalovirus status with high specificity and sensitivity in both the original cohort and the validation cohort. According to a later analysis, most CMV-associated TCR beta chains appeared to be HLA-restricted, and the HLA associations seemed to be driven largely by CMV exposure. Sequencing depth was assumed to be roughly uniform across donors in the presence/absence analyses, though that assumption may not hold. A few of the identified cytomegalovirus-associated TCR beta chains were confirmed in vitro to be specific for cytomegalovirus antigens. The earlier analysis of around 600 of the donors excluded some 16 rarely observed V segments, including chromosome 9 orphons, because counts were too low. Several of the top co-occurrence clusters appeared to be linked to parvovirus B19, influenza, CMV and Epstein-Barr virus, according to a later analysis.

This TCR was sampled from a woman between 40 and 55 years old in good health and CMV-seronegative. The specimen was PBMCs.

Here the CDR3 is given as CASRTLSGALLGTQAFF. The DNA sequence is given as TGTGCCAGTAGAACCCTATCAGGGGCCCTGCTTGGCACTCAAGCTTTCTTT. Recombination linked TRBV19 to TRBJ1-1; the D segment could be TRBD1, given 6 matching bases. The CDR3 starts with the cysteine, ends with the phenylalanine, and has 17 residues. Only the CDR3 DNA stays, 51 bases, in frame from base 1. The germline V gene (reference sequence) specifies LNHDA as CDR1 and SQIVND as CDR2.